The 7 T cell receptor beta chains below come from one sample, sequenced in a study of STAT5B mutations in CD4+ large granular lymphocyte leukemia. Data came from immunoSEQ multiplex PCR; TCRdb stores just in-frame clones and leaves some out. The sample lists about 30,000 clones, 79% seen once, with around 1.9% in the top ten. What was sequenced was CD4+ T cells from blood buffy coats. Receptor source: a human donor in good health.

This clone was seen a few times. This chain links TRBV14 with TRBJ2-7; TRBD2 might be the D (6 bases). From germline, CDR1 is SGHDN and CDR2 FVKESK. Trimming pared 4 bases from V and 3 bases from J, leaving 7 bases between. This CDR3 has 12 residues. The DNA of the CDR3 is TGTGCCAGCAGCCGGGACTTCTACGAGCAGTACTTC. This translates into CASSRDFYEQYF. Filled out from reference TRBV14 and TRBJ2-7, the complete variable domain reads EAGVTQFPSHSVIEKGQTVTLRCDPISGHDNLYWYRRVMGKEIKFLLHFVKESKQDESGMPNNRFLAERTGGTYSTLKVQPAELEDSGVYFCASSRDFYEQYFGPGTRLTVT.

The chain couples TRBV5-1 to TRBJ2-7; a possible D gene is TRBD1 (5 bases). Germline assignment: CDR1 SGHRS and CDR2 YFSETQ. With 2 bases removed from V and 5 bases from J, the gap between germline ends came to 20 bases. The CDR3 is made up of 16 amino acids. CDR3 sequence: CASSLWLAGLGDEQYF. The DNA for the CDR3 is TGCGCCAGCAGCTTATGGTTGGCAGGTCTAGGGGACGAGCAGTACTTC.

The chain has TRBV13 and TRBJ2-4; D not certain. V was cut by 0 bases and J by 0 bases, with 6 bases left in between. CDR1 and CDR2 from the germline V gene are PRHDT and FYEKMQ (reference sequence). This CDR3 contains 15 residues. The CDR3 region has the DNA TGTGCCAGCAGCTTAGGGGAAATAGCCAAAAACATTCAGTACTTC. It encodes CASSLGEIAKNIQYF.

This chain uses TRBV14 with TRBJ2-5, with 7 bases aligning to TRBD2. Unmatched junction bases numbered 9, after V lost 0 bases and J lost 5 bases. Looked up from germline, CDR1 is SGHDN and CDR2 is FVKESK. This CDR3 has 16 residues. CDR3 sequence: CASSQDGGRADETQYF. As DNA, the CDR3 is TGTGCCAGCAGCCAAGATGGAGGGAGGGCCGATGAGACCCAGTACTTC. Full variable domain (missing parts from reference TRBV14 and TRBJ2-5): EAGVTQFPSHSVIEKGQTVTLRCDPISGHDNLYWYRRVMGKEIKFLLHFVKESKQDESGMPNNRFLAERTGGTYSTLKVQPAELEDSGVYFCASSQDGGRADETQYFGPGTRLLVL.

The chain carries TRBV6-5 and TRBJ1-4; D not resolved. The CDR3 consists of 14 residues. Germline lookup yields CDR1 MNHEY and CDR2 SVGAGI. Trimming took 7 bases from V and 4 from J, leaving 13 bases between them. CDR3 sequence reads: CASKGLNLNEKLFF. The CDR3 nucleotides are TGTGCCAGCAAAGGACTGAACCTTAATGAAAAACTGTTTTTT.

The chain joins TRBV27 to TRBJ2-7, with 7 bases fitting TRBD1. V was clipped by 0 bases and J by 5 bases; unmatched bases: 13. From germline, CDR1 is MNHEY and CDR2 SMNVEV (reference sequence). There are 17 residues in the CDR3. This CDR3 reads CASSLSASGRGNDEQYF. In nucleotides, the CDR3 is TGTGCCAGCAGTTTATCCGCCTCGGGCAGGGGGAATGACGAGCAGTACTTC.

The V and J genes are TRBV6-6 and TRBJ2-5; D ambiguous. TRBJ2-7 explains the end of the DNA better; the J call may be wrong. Germline V gene lookup returns CDR1 MNHNY and CDR2 SVGAGI (reference sequence). The CDR3 extends over 14 amino acids. The DNA for the CDR3 is TGTGCCAGCAGTTACTCGGAATTCTCCTACGAGCAGTACTTC. As protein: CASSYSEFSYEQYF.